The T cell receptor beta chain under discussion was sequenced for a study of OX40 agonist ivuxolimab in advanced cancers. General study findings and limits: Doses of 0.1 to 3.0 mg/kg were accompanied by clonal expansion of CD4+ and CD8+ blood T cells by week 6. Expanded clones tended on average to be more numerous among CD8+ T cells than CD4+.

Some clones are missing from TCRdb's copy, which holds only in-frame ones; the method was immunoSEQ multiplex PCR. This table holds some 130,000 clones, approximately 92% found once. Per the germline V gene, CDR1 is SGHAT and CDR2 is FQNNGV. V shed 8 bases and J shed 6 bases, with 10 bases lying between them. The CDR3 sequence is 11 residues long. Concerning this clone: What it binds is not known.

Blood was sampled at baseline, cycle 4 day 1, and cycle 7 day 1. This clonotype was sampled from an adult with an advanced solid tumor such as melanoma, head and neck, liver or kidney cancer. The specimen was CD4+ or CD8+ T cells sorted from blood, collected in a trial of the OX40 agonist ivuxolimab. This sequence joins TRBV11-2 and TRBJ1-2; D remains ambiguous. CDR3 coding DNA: TGTGCCAGCGCACCCGGGCATGGCTACACCTTC. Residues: CASAPGHGYTF.